The sequence of this T cell receptor beta chain was determined in a study of PD-L1 blockade in urothelial cancer. On the study more broadly: Males with bladder-origin urothelial cancer constituted twenty-five of 29 patients. Samples came from 3 weeks, at the second dose, and 6 weeks into treatment.

Time point here: peripheral blood 6 weeks after treatment start. About this clone: Its antigen is unidentified.

Every PCR received spiked-in synthetic TCR analog templates. Sequenced by immunoSEQ multiplex PCR; TCRdb stores in-frame clones only, minus some. Of about 76,000 clones listed, about 91% were seen once; the top ten hold roughly 0.87%. Study-wide findings and caveats: Tumor-associated TCR clones expanded more in blood at 3 weeks in patients with durable benefit.

This receptor was obtained from a woman of 80 years or more with urothelial cancer. Sequenced here: PBMCs, sampled around atezolizumab (anti-PD-L1) treatment.

The CDR3 DNA follows: TGTGCCAGCAGCCCGGGACTAGCGGGAGTGTCCTACAATGAGCAGTTCTTC. Residues: CASSPGLAGVSYNEQFF. This chain connects TRBV14 to TRBJ2-1, with 14 positions matching TRBD2. From germline, CDR1 is SGHDN and CDR2 FVKESK. This CDR3 contains 17 residues. V shed 4 bases, J shed 1 base, and the junction held 3 bases outside the gene matches.